The TCR beta chain described here comes from a study of blood T cells in healthy people across ages. Trimming removed 5 bases from V and 0 bases from J, with 9 bases in between. This CDR3 region has 14 residues. The germline V gene encodes CDR1 SGHTA and CDR2 FQGNSA. Donors each provided about 10 milliliters of peripheral blood. Each sample yielded at least 5 micrograms of PBMC total RNA. General study points: Investigators treated diversity estimates from one million T cells as underestimates.

Through a sample-barcoded 5' primer and a J-beta primer mix, a second PCR was run for roughly 7 to 11 cycles. A template-switch adaptor containing 12 random nucleotides labeled each cDNA molecule. TCRdb fed the 5' RACE reads into MiXCR, producing one record per CDR3 protein. In the table there are 1.5 million to 2 million distinct CDR3 sequences, 28% of which are singletons. This clonotype was seen at least ten times. Its target is not known. The clonotype comes from a woman aged 25 to 39 in good health. The sequencing sample was made of blood. This chain joins TRBV7-2 and TRBJ2-3; D remains unclear. CDR3 protein: CASSPRVSTDTQYF. The DNA for the CDR3 is TGTGCCAGCAGCCCCCGGGTTAGCACAGATACGCAGTATTTT.